Presented here are 32 T cell receptor beta chains from one specimen sequenced in a study of T cells in Graves' hyperthyroidism and ophthalmopathy. It was RNA transcripts that yielded the amplified TCR beta CDR3 regions. HTBI primers were used for first-round RT-PCR of the TCR CDR3. Each CDR3 protein is one row after TCRdb ran MiXCR on the multiplex PCR reads. The table has a few hundred thousand distinct CDR3 sequences, 46% seen once. The sequenced sample consisted of peripheral blood or thyroid tissue (not recorded which). These receptor sequences come from an adult woman with Graves' disease, either hyperthyroidism or ophthalmopathy (not recorded which).

This clonotype was found a few times. The chain links TRBV7-2 to TRBJ2-1; a possible D gene is TRBD1 (6 bases). Trimming took off 5 bases at V and 9 bases at J, with 17 bases between the two ends. The CDR3 loop spans 14 amino acids. Germline V lookup: CDR1 SGHTA, CDR2 FQGNSA. The CDR3 DNA sequence: TGTGCCAGCAGCCCCCAAAGGGGGACGGGTGAGCAGTTCTTC. This sequence encodes CASSPQRGTGEQFF.

The genes are TRBV28 and TRBJ1-1; D unclear. The CDR3 loop spans 15 amino acids. CDR1 MDHEN and CDR2 SYDVKM come from the germline V gene. V was trimmed by 6 bases and J by 1 base, leaving 15 bases between them. The chain's CDR3 is CASSVSEGRNTEAFF. Written as DNA, the CDR3 is TGTGCCAGCAGCGTTTCCGAGGGAAGGAACACTGAAGCTTTCTTT.

CDR3 protein: CAWGQGLGTEAFF. CDR3 nucleotides: TGTGCCTGGGGACAGGGGTTGGGCACTGAAGCTTTCTTT. The V gene is TRBV30, the J gene TRBJ1-1, with TRBD1 matching 9 bases. V lost 5 bases, J lost 4 bases, and 5 bases stayed unmatched. The CDR3 sequence is 13 residues long. Germline V CDR1 and CDR2: GTSNPN, SVGIG (reference sequence).

This clonotype was seen a few times. Written as DNA, the CDR3 is TGTGCCAGCAGCCCAAAGTACAACAATTACGAGCAGTACTTC. This encodes CASSPKYNNYEQYF. This chain connects TRBV12-3 or TRBV12-4 to TRBJ2-7; D call uncertain. The CDR3 runs to 14 residues. Trimming shortened V by 6 bases and J by 4 bases, and 16 bases separated the two germline ends.

The chain's CDR3 is CATTGAYTGELFF. As DNA, the CDR3 is TGTGCCACCACAGGGGCGTACACCGGGGAGCTGTTTTTT. This chain uses TRBV24-1 with TRBJ2-2; maybe TRBD1 (6 bases). Germline V gene sequence: CDR1 KGHDR, CDR2 SFDVKD. This CDR3 has 13 amino acids. V was shortened by 8 bases and J by 3 bases, with 9 bases between the two germline ends.

CDR3 residues: CSARDVGLWETQYF. The CDR3 nucleotides are TGCAGTGCTAGAGATGTGGGACTCTGGGAGACCCAGTACTTC. This chain uses TRBV20-1 with TRBJ2-5; possible D gene TRBD2, 6 bases. The V gene's germline CDR1 is DFQATT and CDR2 SNEGSKA (reference sequence). V was trimmed by 0 bases and J by 5 bases, leaving 13 bases between them. The CDR3 is 14 amino acids.

Comments on this clonotype: In this CDR3 the conserved last residue, phenylalanine or tryptophan, is missing, so a read error is likely. The chain has TRBV20-1 and TRBJ1-5; a weak D match, TRBD1 (5 bases). This CDR3 has 13 amino acids. V was trimmed by 1 base and J by 2 bases, leaving 6 bases between them. Germline-derived CDR1 and CDR2 are DFQATT and SNEGSKA (reference sequence). Written as DNA, the CDR3 is TGCAGTGCTAGAGGGGGGGGCAATCAGCCCCAGCATGGT. Translated: CSARGGGNQPQHG.

This clonotype appeared many times. The genes are TRBV19 and TRBJ1-2; possibly TRBD1 for D (5 bases). Trimming took 7 bases from V and 0 from J, leaving 18 bases between them. This CDR3 is 16 amino acids long. Germline CDR1 is LNHDA and CDR2 is SQIVND (reference sequence). The CDR3 bases are TGTGCCAGTACCCGGACAACTATCTACACTAACTATGGCTACACCTTC. It specifies CASTRTTIYTNYGYTF.

J is TRBJ1-3 and V is TRBV4-3; 9 bases agree with TRBD1. Per the germline V gene, CDR1 is LGHNA and CDR2 is YSLEER. This CDR3 contains 15 residues. The V and J ends lost 3 bases and 6 bases, in that order; junction bases with no gene match: 6. The CDR3 spells CASSQPGQGKNTIYF. The DNA for the CDR3 is TGCGCCAGCAGCCAGCCCGGACAGGGGAAAAACACCATATATTTT.

Comments on this clonotype: An end of the junction does not agree with germline; a read error may underlie this. The V call is TRBV24-1, the J call TRBJ1-2; no clear D. The CDR3 loop spans 14 amino acids. Germline CDR1 KGHDR, CDR2 SFDVKD. The CDR3 region has the DNA TGTGCCACAAGTGATTCCGGGAGACCCCATGGCTACACCTTC. Amino acids: CATSDSGRPHGYTF.

The gene calls are TRBV7-9 and TRBJ2-7; TRBD2 agrees at 12 bases. Germline CDR1 and CDR2: SEHNR and FQNEAQ (reference sequence). The CDR3 spans 16 residues. Trimming cost V 8 bases and J 2 bases; bases outside gene matches: 10. CDR3 in DNA: TGTGCCAGCTCACCATCCCCTAGCGGGAGGGCCTACGAGCAGTACTTC. It specifies CASSPSPSGRAYEQYF.

V and J are TRBV25-1 and TRBJ1-6; possible D gene TRBD1, 6 bases. CDR1 is MGHDK and CDR2 is SYGVNS in the germline V gene. V lost 8 bases and J 0 bases, leaving 20 bases between the germline ends. CDR3 length: 18 residues. CDR3 sequence: CASQYTGSFSSYNSPLHF. Here the CDR3 DNA reads TGTGCCAGCCAATATACAGGGAGTTTTAGCTCCTATAATTCACCCCTCCACTTT.

The genes are TRBV6-1 and TRBJ2-2, with D possibly TRBD2 on 6 matching bases. V dropped 8 bases and J dropped 5 bases, with 24 bases sitting between them. CDR1 is MNHNS, CDR2 SASEGT, per germline. The CDR3 runs 17 residues. As DNA, the CDR3 is TGTGCCAGCGGCCCATACAATCGGAGGGGCTGGACCGGGGAGCTGTTTTTT. Translated: CASGPYNRRGWTGELFF.

This clonotype appeared a few times. The chain is built from TRBV27 and TRBJ1-1, with D perhaps matching TRBD1 (6 bases). V was trimmed by 3 bases and J by 0 bases, leaving 11 bases between them. In germline, CDR1 is MNHEY, CDR2 SMNVEV (reference sequence). The CDR3 covers 15 residues. CDR3 coding DNA: TGTGCCAGCAGTTTTAGCCCAGGGGTGAACACTGAAGCTTTCTTT. Protein product: CASSFSPGVNTEAFF.

The V gene is TRBV29-1, the J gene TRBJ2-3; D is uncertain. The CDR3 length is 15 residues. From germline, CDR1 is SQVTM and CDR2 ANQGSEA. V gave up 4 bases and J gave up 2 bases, with 16 bases separating them. This CDR3 reads CSVVIGVSYTDTQYF. CDR3 DNA sequence: TGCAGCGTTGTAATCGGAGTATCTTACACAGATACGCAGTATTTT.

The rearrangement uses TRBV19 and TRBJ1-1; D not certain. Trimming removed 3 bases at V and 5 bases at J, with 10 bases between. Germline values: CDR1 LNHDA, CDR2 SQIVND (reference sequence). The CDR3 has 13 residues. CDR3 in DNA: TGTGCCAGTAGTATTGGGTGGGAGACTGAAGCTTTCTTT. Encoded protein: CASSIGWETEAFF.

This chain joins TRBV19 and TRBJ1-5; D call uncertain. V lost 7 bases to trimming and J lost 4 bases, with 11 bases between them. Germline CDR1 is LNHDA and CDR2 is SQIVND (reference sequence). There are 13 residues in the CDR3. The CDR3: CASTTRANQPQHF. CDR3 DNA sequence: TGTGCCAGTACCACGCGGGCTAATCAGCCCCAGCATTTT.

V usage is TRBV3-1 and J usage is TRBJ1-1; D uncertain. CDR3 length: 14 amino acids. The germline V and J ends were trimmed by 0 bases and 1 base, with 6 bases remaining between them. CDR1 is LGHDT, CDR2 YNNKEL, per germline (reference sequence). CDR3 bases: TGTGCCAGCAGCCAAGACACTTCGAACACTGAAGCTTTCTTT. This codes for CASSQDTSNTEAFF.

This sequence joins TRBV20-1 and TRBJ1-4, with D tentatively TRBD1 (5 bases). V lost 6 bases and J lost 7, with 12 bases in between. The length of the CDR3 is 12 residues. Germline V gene lookup returns CDR1 DFQATT and CDR2 SNEGSKA (reference sequence). The CDR3 is CSAGGGSEKLFF. The CDR3 bases are TGCAGTGCCGGGGGGGGGAGTGAAAAACTGTTTTTT.

The V gene is TRBV15, the J gene TRBJ1-1; no clear D. V was shortened by 4 bases and J by 11 bases, with 17 bases between the two germline ends. Looked up from germline, CDR1 is LNHNV and CDR2 is YYDKDF (reference sequence). This CDR3 has 13 amino acids. In DNA, the CDR3 is TGTGCCACCAGCACCCCCAGGTCTCCATATGCTTTCTTT. The encoded protein is CATSTPRSPYAFF.

The rearrangement uses TRBV6-1 and TRBJ2-2; 7 bases agree with TRBD2. V lost 3 bases and J lost 0; bases outside the gene matches: 1. Germline-derived CDR1 and CDR2 are MNHNS and SASEGT. The CDR3 covers 15 residues. Written as DNA, the CDR3 is TGTGCCAGCAGTGACCTAGCGGCGAACACCGGGGAGCTGTTTTTT. Its translation is CASSDLAANTGELFF.

The chain links TRBV11-2 to TRBJ1-4, with a tentative D call TRBD1 (6 bases). The CDR3 sequence is 14 residues long. The germline V and J ends were trimmed by 4 bases and 10 bases, with 16 bases remaining between them. CDR1 is SGHAT, CDR2 FQNNGV, per germline. The chain's CDR3 is CASSSPRGTGKLFF. CDR3 in DNA: TGTGCCAGCAGCTCCCCCAGGGGAACAGGAAAACTGTTTTTT.

In this sample, this clonotype turned up many times. This sequence joins TRBV4-2 and TRBJ2-5; 7 bases fit TRBD1. V shed 1 base, J shed 5 bases, and the junction held 4 bases outside the gene matches. The V gene's germline CDR1 is LGHNA and CDR2 YNFKEQ. The CDR3 loop spans 14 amino acids. Here the CDR3 reads CASSQGTGVETQYF. The CDR3 DNA follows: TGTGCCAGCAGCCAAGGGACAGGAGTGGAGACCCAGTACTTC.

At least ten counts were recorded for this clonotype. Sequence at one end of the junction differs from germline and may be a read error. V usage is TRBV12-3 or TRBV12-4 and J usage is TRBJ2-6; maybe TRBD1 (5 bases). This CDR3 comprises 13 residues. CDR3 protein: CASRDSGANILTF. The CDR3 region has the DNA TGTGCCAGCAGAGACTCTGGGGCCAACATCCTGACTTTC.

A note on this clonotype: Sequence at one end of the junction differs from germline and may be a read error. The chain recombines TRBV25-1 with TRBJ1-1, with D hard to call. The CDR3 has 15 residues. Germline CDR1 MGHDK, CDR2 SYGVNS. The CDR3 sequence: CASSDQMGARTEAFF. CDR3 sequence (DNA): TGCGCCAGCAGTGACCAAATGGGAGCTCGGACTGAAGCTTTCTTT.

This clonotype was counted a single time. The CDR3 nucleotides read TGTGCCAGTAGTATACTACGGGGCGAGGAAGCTTTCTTT. This translates into CASSILRGEEAFF. V and J are TRBV19 and TRBJ1-1, with D possibly being TRBD1 (5 bases). Germline loops: CDR1 LNHDA, CDR2 SQIVND (reference sequence). V lost 2 bases to trimming and J lost 8 bases, with 12 bases between them. The CDR3 spans 13 residues.

The chain couples TRBV7-9 to TRBJ2-5; 11 bases agree with TRBD1. This CDR3 has 15 residues. Germline V gives CDR1 SEHNR, CDR2 FQNEAQ (reference sequence). J gave up 4 bases and V 7 bases, and 8 bases lay outside the gene matches. The CDR3 DNA is TGTGCCAGCACCCTCGGACAGGGGGCTGTAGAGACCCAGTACTTC. It codes for CASTLGQGAVETQYF.

This clonotype was counted at least ten times. The chain carries TRBV24-1 and TRBJ2-5, with 13 bases that match TRBD2. This CDR3 spans 16 amino acids. Germline CDR1 reads KGHDR; CDR2 reads SFDVKD. V lost 3 bases to trimming and J lost 2 bases; unmatched junction nucleotides: 2. CDR3 residues: CATSDRLAGGQETQYF. DNA of the CDR3: TGTGCCACCAGTGATCGACTAGCGGGAGGACAAGAGACCCAGTACTTC.

The rearrangement joins TRBV6-1 to TRBJ2-2, with no clear D. The CDR3 extends over 12 amino acids. Trimming stripped 6 bases from V and 8 bases from J, with 10 bases between. Germline-derived CDR1 and CDR2 are MNHNS and SASEGT. CDR3 DNA: TGTGCCAGCAGCTGGCAGGAAGGGGAGCTGTTTTTT. Encoded protein: CASSWQEGELFF.

This rearrangement joins TRBV10-3 to TRBJ1-2; the match to TRBD1 covers 7 bases. V lost 8 bases to trimming and J lost 7 bases; unmatched junction nucleotides: 7. The CDR3 is 12 residues long. The germline V gene encodes CDR1 ENHRY and CDR2 SYGVKD. CDR3 DNA: TGTGCCATCGCCAGACAGGGTGGTGGCTACACCTTC. Protein: CAIARQGGGYTF.

The chain combines TRBV29-1 with TRBJ2-7, with D tentatively TRBD2 (5 bases). Germline assignment: CDR1 SQVTM and CDR2 ANQGSEA. V was cut by 1 base and J by 4 bases, with 14 bases left in between. CDR3 length equals 14 residues. CDR3 residues: CSVEVGGTVYEQYF. In DNA, the CDR3 is TGCAGCGTTGAAGTCGGAGGAACAGTGTACGAGCAGTACTTC.

This chain joins TRBV7-9 and TRBJ2-7; D is uncertain. In germline, CDR1 is SEHNR, CDR2 FQNEAQ (reference sequence). This CDR3 has 15 residues. The germline V and J ends were trimmed by 5 bases and 0 bases, with 14 bases remaining between them. The CDR3 DNA sequence: TGTGCCAGCAGCCAAGTGGAGTTTAGCTCCTACGAGCAGTACTTC. Translating gives CASSQVEFSSYEQYF.